This entry concerns a single TCR beta chain. Its antigen remains unidentified. This entry comes from a study of cytomegalovirus exposure and HLA in healthy donors. Notes on the study in general: It was taken for granted in presence/absence analyses that sequencing depth across donors was roughly uniform.

The PCR made use of 60 Vbeta and 13 Jbeta primers. Data came from immunoSEQ multiplex PCR; TCRdb stores just in-frame clones and leaves some out. The repertoire holds about 140,000 clones, with more than 75% as singletons. CDR1 and CDR2 from the germline V gene are SGDLS and YYNGEE. This CDR3 region has 15 residues. The V segment lost 0 bases and the J segment 7 bases; nucleotides outside the gene matches: 5. V usage is TRBV9 and J usage is TRBJ2-1; 9 bases line up with TRBD2. The TCR was taken from a man aged 18-30 years in good health and CMV-seronegative. The material sequenced was PBMCs. The CDR3 DNA sequence: TGTGCCAGCAGCGTAGTAGCGGGAGCGGAAAATGAGCAGTTCTTC. Protein: CASSVVAGAENEQFF.